Listed below are T cell receptor beta chains from one sample, sequenced in a study of cytomegalovirus exposure and HLA in healthy donors. The data were produced by immunoSEQ multiplex PCR, yet TCRdb's version contains in-frame clones alone and is incomplete. Of 150,000 to 200,000 clones in the sample, roughly four fifths were seen once. Sequenced: PBMCs. These receptors all stem from a woman aged 40-49 years in good health and CMV-seronegative. CDR3s include the opening cysteine and the closing phenylalanine or tryptophan. The D gene is left open where the match is weak. Clone size is given for some rows only: seen once, a few or many times, or a class if the clone is expanded.

CDR3 DNA: TGTGCCAGCAGCTTAGGCGCCGGGGGGGTGAACACTGAAGCTTTCTTT
CDR3 protein: CASSLGAGGVNTEAFF
CDR3 length: 16
D gene: -
V gene: TRBV7-9
clone size: -
J gene: TRBJ1-1

CDR3 DNA: TGTGCCAGCAGTGAAGGACTAGCGGGGTTCGACACCGGGGAGCTGTTTTTT
CDR3 protein: CASSEGLAGFDTGELFF
CDR3 length: 17
D gene: TRBD2
V gene: TRBV6-1
clone size: -
J gene: TRBJ2-2

CDR3 DNA: TGTGCCAGCTCAACCTATACAGGGGACGAGCAGTACTTC
CDR3 protein: CASSTYTGDEQYF
CDR3 length: 13
D gene: TRBD1
V gene: TRBV18
clone size: -
J gene: TRBJ2-7

CDR3 DNA: TGTGCCAGCGGGCCGAGGGACAGGACTTACTATGGCTACACCTTC
CDR3 protein: CASGPRDRTYYGYTF
CDR3 length: 15
D gene: TRBD1
V gene: TRBV28
clone size: few
J gene: TRBJ1-2

CDR3 DNA: TGCAGCGTTGCGGGTAACTATGGCTACACCTTC
CDR3 protein: CSVAGNYGYTF
CDR3 length: 11
D gene: -
V gene: TRBV29-1
clone size: -
J gene: TRBJ1-2

CDR3 DNA: TGTGCCTTTCGACAACAGGGTGATGGAATTGCTTTCTTT
CDR3 protein: CAFRQQGDGIAFF
CDR3 length: 13
D gene: -
V gene: TRBV5-5
clone size: -
J gene: TRBJ1-1

CDR3 DNA: TGCAGCGTTACTAAGTACAATGAGCAGTTCTTC
CDR3 protein: CSVTKYNEQFF
CDR3 length: 11
D gene: -
V gene: TRBV29-1
clone size: -
J gene: TRBJ2-1

CDR3 DNA: TGTGCCAGCAGTGAAGGCGGAGCCGGTAATGAAAAACTGTTTTTT
CDR3 protein: CASSEGGAGNEKLFF
CDR3 length: 15
D gene: -
V gene: TRBV6-1
clone size: -
J gene: TRBJ1-4

CDR3 DNA: TGTGCCAGCAGCCCAGTTTGGGCGCCCCACGAGCAGTACTTC
CDR3 protein: CASSPVWAPHEQYF
CDR3 length: 14
D gene: -
V gene: TRBV11-2
clone size: few
J gene: TRBJ2-7

CDR3 DNA: TGCGCCAGCAGCCTGGACAGGGCCACCTACGAGCAGTACTTC
CDR3 protein: CASSLDRATYEQYF
CDR3 length: 14
D gene: TRBD1
V gene: TRBV5-1
clone size: -
J gene: TRBJ2-7